Following are 2 T cell receptor beta chains from one sample sequenced in a study of T cell repertoires in cytomegalovirus infection. TCRdb ran MiXCR on the reads and lists one entry per CDR3 protein. The table includes about 440,000 distinct CDR3 sequences, roughly 30% detected once. Sequencing used PBMCs. The receptors derive from a human donor in good health (CMV status not recorded). Some clones in this sample may be carry-over from other donors' samples.

This clonotype was detected ten times or more. The chain employs TRBV7-2 and TRBJ1-5; a possible D gene is TRBD1 (6 bases). Germline CDR1 is SGHTA and CDR2 is FQGNSA. The CDR3 totals 13 residues. Trimming removed 0 bases from V and 9 bases from J, with 9 bases in between. DNA for the CDR3: TGTGCCAGCAGCTTAGCAGGGGGGAGGCCCCAGCATTTT. Its protein is CASSLAGGRPQHF.

This clonotype was found a few times. The J gene is TRBJ2-3, the V gene TRBV19, with a weak D call TRBD2 (5 bases). This CDR3 comprises 13 residues. Trimming cost V 1 base and J 6 bases, with 8 bases left between them. Germline V gives CDR1 LNHDA, CDR2 SQIVND (reference sequence). The CDR3 spells CASSIGGLDTQYF. The CDR3 DNA is TGTGCCAGTAGTATAGGCGGGTTGGATACGCAGTATTTT. Variable domain in full (rest from reference TRBV19 and TRBJ2-3): DGGITQSPKYLFRKEGQNVTLSCEQNLNHDAMYWYRQDPGQGLRLIYYSQIVNDFQKGDIAEGYSVSREKKESFPLTVTSAQKNPTAFYLCASSIGGLDTQYFGPGTRLTVL.